Shown below are 19 T cell receptor beta chains from a single sample sequenced in a study of blood T cell repertoires in COVID-19. TCRdb's copy holds only in-frame clones and misses some; the assay was immunoSEQ multiplex PCR. The data show more than 110,000 clones, roughly 73% seen once. The sequencing sample was made of peripheral blood. The receptors derive from a woman in her forties or fifties with active or convalescent COVID-19.

V and J are TRBV5-1 and TRBJ2-1; 8 bases are shared with TRBD1. The CDR3 totals 15 residues. V lost 1 base to trimming and J lost 4 bases; unmatched junction nucleotides: 4. The germline gives CDR1 SGHRS, CDR2 YFSETQ. In DNA form, the CDR3 reads TGCGCCAGCAGCTTGCAACAGGGGGAATACAATGAGCAGTTCTTC. Its translation: CASSLQQGEYNEQFF.

The chain is built from TRBV9 and TRBJ1-2; D gene unclear. The CDR3 runs 12 residues. The V and J ends lost 4 bases and 8 bases respectively, with 12 bases between them. Germline V lookup: CDR1 SGDLS, CDR2 YYNGEE. CDR3 sequence: CASSQLRGGYTF. The CDR3 DNA sequence: TGTGCCAGCAGCCAATTACGGGGAGGCTACACCTTC.

The gene calls are TRBV28 and TRBJ2-5, with 7 bases identical to TRBD1. The junction had 4 bases not matched to a gene; V was cut back by 5 bases and J by 1 base. Germline V gene data show CDR1 as MDHEN and CDR2 as SYDVKM. The CDR3 runs to 14 residues. CDR3 sequence (DNA): TGTGCCAGCAGTCTCGACAGGGTCCAAGAGACCCAGTACTTC. Translated, it gives CASSLDRVQETQYF.

J is TRBJ2-2 and V is TRBV7-2; no clear D gene. Germline CDR1 and CDR2: SGHTA and FQGNSA. CDR3 size: 17 residues. Trimming removed 5 bases at V and 1 base at J, with 17 bases between. The CDR3 region has the DNA TGTGCCAGCAGCCCATCTCGAAGCCGCGGGAACACCGGGGAGCTGTTTTTT. Translating it yields CASSPSRSRGNTGELFF.

This chain joins TRBV19 and TRBJ1-4; D may be TRBD1 (5 bases). Germline loops: CDR1 LNHDA, CDR2 SQIVND (reference sequence). V was trimmed by 5 bases and J by 0 bases, leaving 10 bases between them. This CDR3 is built from 15 residues. CDR3 loop: CASSGGTATNEKLFF. In nucleotides, the CDR3 is TGTGCCAGTAGTGGGGGGACGGCAACTAATGAAAAACTGTTTTTT.

The rearrangement uses TRBV10-2 and TRBJ2-1; a weak D match, TRBD2 (7 bases). V dropped 2 bases and J dropped 3 bases, with 11 bases sitting between them. The germline gives CDR1 WSHSY, CDR2 SAAADI. The CDR3 runs to 15 residues. The CDR3 loop reads CASSEVGGHYNEQFF. The CDR3 DNA reads as TGCGCCAGCAGTGAGGTGGGGGGGCACTACAATGAGCAGTTCTTC.

Details on this clone: At the DNA level, this CDR3 is encoded by other sequences in the same sample as well. The chain carries TRBV20-1 and TRBJ2-5; the D gene is possibly TRBD2 (7 bases). Germline CDR1 and CDR2: DFQATT and SNEGSKA (reference sequence). The CDR3 length is 11 residues. V gave up 6 bases and J gave up 3 bases, with 8 bases separating them. CDR3 in amino acids: CSAGGEETQYF. CDR3 DNA: TGCAGTGCAGGGGGGGAAGAGACCCAGTACTTC.

A remark on this clone: This same CDR3 is encoded by further DNA sequences in the sample. This chain links TRBV18 with TRBJ2-5; 9 bases agree with TRBD1. This CDR3 region has 13 residues. From germline, CDR1 is KGHSH and CDR2 LQKENI. Trimming removed 3 bases from V and 4 bases from J; junction bases left unmatched: 0. This chain's CDR3 is CASSPGQGETQYF. CDR3 nucleotides: TGTGCCAGCTCACCGGGACAGGGAGAGACCCAGTACTTC. Combining the CDR3 with reference TRBV18 and TRBJ2-5 gives the whole variable domain NAGVMQNPRHLVRRRGQEARLRCSPMKGHSHVYWYRQLPEEGLKFMVYLQKENIIDESGMPKERFSAEFPKEGPSILRIQQVVRGDSAAYFCASSPGQGETQYFGPGTRLLVL.

V gene TRBV4-2 combines with J gene TRBJ2-7, with 7 bases that match TRBD2. This CDR3 has 16 residues. V shed 1 base and J 2 bases; nucleotides not matched to a gene: 8. Germline CDR1 reads LGHNA; CDR2 reads YNFKEQ. The CDR3 nucleotides read TGTGCCAGCAGCCAAGTGGGGGGGACTGGAACCTACGAGCAGTACTTC. Protein sequence: CASSQVGGTGTYEQYF.

A remark on this clone: A far larger clone lies a single base away; this is likely a read error. Other DNA sequences from this sample encode an identical CDR3 as well. V gene TRBV2 combines with J gene TRBJ2-7; TRBD1 aligns across 7 bases. This CDR3 has 12 amino acids. Germline assignment: CDR1 SNHLY and CDR2 FYNNEI. Trimming took 6 bases from V and 3 from J; bases not matched to a gene: 2. The CDR3 bases are TGTGCCAGCAGCCGGGACAGCTACGAGCAGTACTTC. This codes for CASSRDSYEQYF.

V gene TRBV7-2 combines with J gene TRBJ2-7; 9 bases are a match to TRBD2. The V segment lost 5 bases and the J segment 3 bases; nucleotides outside the gene matches: 5. Germline loops: CDR1 SGHTA, CDR2 FQGNSA. The CDR3 covers 14 residues. The CDR3 reads CASSLGLANYEQYF. Written as DNA, the CDR3 is TGTGCCAGCAGCCTGGGACTAGCTAACTACGAGCAGTACTTC.

The rearrangement uses TRBV7-9 and TRBJ1-6; TRBD1 is a possible D gene (5 bases). This CDR3 comprises 13 residues. Germline V gives CDR1 SEHNR, CDR2 FQNEAQ (reference sequence). The V end was cut by 5 bases, the J end by 10 bases, with 12 bases between. The CDR3 region is CASSLDGGSPLHF. The CDR3 nucleotides are TGTGCCAGCAGCCTGGACGGGGGGTCACCCCTCCACTTT.

The chain joins TRBV4-3 to TRBJ1-2; 8 bases are a match to TRBD1. The CDR3 sequence is 15 residues long. The germline V gene has CDR1 LGHNA and CDR2 YSLEER. J gave up 2 bases and V 4 bases, and 6 bases lay outside the gene matches. CDR3 loop: CASSPTGTGNYGYTF. In DNA form, the CDR3 reads TGCGCCAGCAGCCCAACTGGGACAGGAAACTATGGCTACACCTTC.

The chain couples TRBV30 to TRBJ1-3; D is undetermined. CDR1 and CDR2 from the germline V gene are GTSNPN and SVGIG (reference sequence). V lost 4 bases and J lost 2, with 9 bases in between. CDR3 length: 13 amino acids. The CDR3 region is CAWTAIPGNTIYF. The CDR3 DNA is TGTGCCTGGACTGCGATACCTGGAAACACCATATATTTT.

This chain joins TRBV19 and TRBJ2-7; a weak D match, TRBD1 (5 bases). The ends were cut back, 7 bases at V and 12 bases at J, with 16 bases in the middle. Germline CDR1 LNHDA, CDR2 SQIVND (reference sequence). The CDR3 is 11 residues long. CDR3 in amino acids: CASTEDTTVYF. The CDR3 nucleotides read TGTGCCAGTACCGAGGACACGACGGTGTACTTC.

The chain has TRBV19 and TRBJ2-1, with a weak D call TRBD2 (6 bases). The CDR3 runs to 15 residues. The germline gives CDR1 LNHDA, CDR2 SQIVND (reference sequence). Trimming shortened V by 7 bases and J by 0 bases, and 13 bases separated the two germline ends. CDR3 amino acids: CASMRTGVSYNEQFF. CDR3 DNA: TGTGCCAGTATGAGAACGGGAGTCTCCTACAATGAGCAGTTCTTC.

Only one count was recorded for this clone. The rearrangement links TRBV28 to TRBJ2-7, with D possibly matching TRBD2 (6 bases). The CDR3 runs 14 residues. V was cut by 7 bases and J by 5 bases, with 18 bases left in between. Germline CDR1 and CDR2: MDHEN and SYDVKM. The CDR3: CASTPPPTGDEQYF. Written as DNA, the CDR3 is TGTGCCAGCACCCCGCCCCCAACGGGAGACGAGCAGTACTTC.

This chain connects TRBV29-1 to TRBJ1-1, with 7 bases lining up with TRBD1. V trimming: 7 bases; J trimming: 0 bases; junction bases outside the gene matches: 5. The CDR3 runs to 13 residues. Germline V lookup: CDR1 SQVTM, CDR2 ANQGSEA. The CDR3 nucleotides read TGCAGCGCATCAGGGGGGCTGAACACTGAAGCTTTCTTT. This codes for CSASGGLNTEAFF.

The chain employs TRBV2 and TRBJ2-7; the D gene is possibly TRBD2 (6 bases). This CDR3 spans 14 amino acids. Germline CDR1 SNHLY, CDR2 FYNNEI. Trimming removed 7 bases from V and 0 bases from J, with 13 bases in between. The CDR3 nucleotides read TGTGCCAGCACTCGGACGGGAGACTCCTACGAGCAGTACTTC. Amino acid sequence: CASTRTGDSYEQYF.